Sequencing of this T cell receptor beta chain was carried out in a study of shared clonotypes between healthy human individuals. Study-wide background: There were three CD4 naive, three CD4 memory, two CD8 naive and one CD8 memory plates per donor. Findings and caveats of the study: Sharing across several donors was seen in about 5% of naive CD4 clonotypes.

The naive CD8 fraction comprised CD45RO-negative cells positively selected for CCR7 and excluded terminally differentiated effector memory CD45RA+ cells. Participating donors were healthy, HIV-negative adults free of recent acute infections or vaccinations. Nashville, Tennessee was home to all donors, each a Caucasian adult. Unmatched junction bases numbered 10, after V lost 6 bases and J lost 5 bases. Germline CDR1 reads LNHDA; CDR2 reads SQIVND (reference sequence). The CDR3 loop spans 15 amino acids. As for this clone: Its antigen is undetermined.

Method: immunoSEQ multiplex PCR; TCRdb's copy keeps in-frame clones and lacks some. The data show over 800,000 clones, 80% to 95% seen once. This clonotype was obtained from a man aged 25 to 40 in good health. V and J are TRBV19 and TRBJ2-7; 10 bases agree with TRBD1. The source material was naive CD8+ T cells sorted from blood. CDR3 loop: CASSDPGQGSHEQYF. CDR3 DNA: TGTGCCAGTAGCGATCCGGGACAGGGGTCCCACGAGCAGTACTTC.